This T cell receptor beta chain came from a study of shared clonotypes between healthy human individuals. Study observations and caveats: For naive CD4 cells, around 5.1% of clonotypes were shared across a few donors. Rarefaction showed that sequencing of sorted subsets was incomplete (despite large depth).

Germline V gives CDR1 LGHNA, CDR2 YSLEER. The trim removed 0 bases at V and 4 bases at J, leaving 2 bases unmatched. CDR3 length: 15 amino acids. This clone came up a few times. Antigen unknown. In the original processing: For the immunoSEQ data, sequences were junction-only without quality scores, so filtering differed. Sequencing was performed with immunoSEQ multiplex PCR; in TCRdb, only in-frame clones are kept and a portion is missing. The DNA was the basis for D and trimming; V, J and clone size are from that table. The sample holds about 2.4 million clones; roughly 93% are singletons and the top ten take approximately 0.35%.

Sequencing was carried out using naive CD4+ T cells from PBMCs. As for subset: CD45RA+ positively selected. The chain carries TRBV4-3 and TRBJ1-1; 10 bases are a match to TRBD1. The TCR originated in a man younger than 35 in good health. Some clones in this sample may be carry-over from other donors' samples. The CDR3, as DNA: TGCGCCAGCAGCCAAGACAGGACAGGGGGCACTGAAGCTTTCTTT. This encodes CASSQDRTGGTEAFF.